Presented here are 30 T cell receptor beta chains from one specimen sequenced in a study of blood T cell repertoires in COVID-19. Assay: immunoSEQ multiplex PCR; the TCRdb copy retains only in-frame clones and omits some. The data hold around 61,000 clones, with under 90% observed a single time. The specimen was peripheral blood. These receptors originate from a man in his sixties with acute or convalescent COVID-19.

The chain has TRBV29-1 and TRBJ1-4; D gene ambiguous. Deletions cut 6 bases from V and 1 base from J, with 15 bases between. The CDR3 runs to 15 residues. Looked up from germline, CDR1 is SQVTM and CDR2 is ANQGSEA. The CDR3 nucleotides read TGCAGCGTCTTCACGGGGTTGGGAACTAATGAAAAACTGTTTTTT. Residues: CSVFTGLGTNEKLFF.

In nucleotides, the CDR3 is TGCGCCAGCAGCTTGGGTTCGGAGGCCCAAAACACCATATATTTT. This translates into CASSLGSEAQNTIYF. The V and J genes are TRBV5-1 and TRBJ1-3; D call uncertain. Germline V gives CDR1 SGHRS, CDR2 YFSETQ. Trimming removed 0 bases from V and 6 bases from J, with 13 bases in between. The CDR3 totals 15 residues.

CDR3 coding DNA: TGTGCCAGCAGCCCACACAGGGTACTAATCGGGTATGGCTACACCTTC. Amino acid sequence: CASSPHRVLIGYGYTF. The chain carries TRBV3-1 (or the pseudogene TRBV3-2) and TRBJ1-2; D is perhaps TRBD1 (6 bases). V lost 4 bases, J lost 5 bases, and 20 bases lay in between. This CDR3 spans 16 amino acids. Germline values: CDR1 LGHDT, CDR2 YNNKEL (reference sequence).

The V gene is TRBV7-9, the J gene TRBJ2-6, with D possibly TRBD2 on 6 matching bases. The CDR3 runs to 15 residues. V lost 5 bases to trimming and J lost 3 bases, with 11 bases between them. Per germline, CDR1 SEHNR and CDR2 FQNEAQ (reference sequence). As DNA, the CDR3 is TGTGCCAGCAGCCTCGCGGGGTTTGGGGCCAACGTCCTGACTTTC. This gives the protein CASSLAGFGANVLTF.

V usage is TRBV27 and J usage is TRBJ1-6; no clear D gene. The CDR3 sequence is 13 residues long. V lost 0 bases and J lost 13, with 10 bases in between. Germline-derived CDR1 and CDR2 are MNHEY and SMNVEV (reference sequence). CDR3 DNA: TGTGCCAGCAGTTTATCTGAGAGCCTCCCCCTCCACTTT. This sequence encodes CASSLSESLPLHF.

The count of this clone is one. The chain employs TRBV7-2 and TRBJ2-2, with D possibly matching TRBD2 (5 bases). V lost 6 bases to trimming and J lost 1 base, with 12 bases between them. The CDR3 spans 15 residues. From germline, CDR1 is SGHTA and CDR2 FQGNSA. The CDR3 DNA reads TGTGCCAGCAGTTCCGGACTGGGGAACACCGGGGAGCTGTTTTTT. It yields the protein CASSSGLGNTGELFF.

CDR3 loop: CASSLAGFAQGAAGELFF. The CDR3 nucleotides are TGTGCCAGCAGCTTGGCCGGTTTCGCACAGGGGGCCGCCGGGGAGCTGTTTTTT. The chain uses TRBV5-4 and TRBJ2-2; 9 nucleotides align to TRBD1. The CDR3 sequence is 18 residues long. Germline CDR1 reads SGHNT; CDR2 reads YYREEE (reference sequence). The junction had 12 bases not matched to a gene; V was cut back by 0 bases and J by 6 bases.

The gene calls are TRBV7-6 and TRBJ1-3; perhaps TRBD1 as D (5 bases). Trimming removed 4 bases from V and 2 bases from J, with 18 bases in between. The CDR3 spans 17 residues. CDR1 is SGHVS and CDR2 is FNYEAQ in the germline V gene. CDR3 in amino acids: CASSSSSRQNAGNTIYF. For the CDR3, the DNA is TGTGCCAGCAGCTCCTCATCCCGACAGAACGCTGGAAACACCATATATTTT.

The chain recombines TRBV28 with TRBJ2-7; D is perhaps TRBD1 (5 bases). The CDR3 extends over 15 amino acids. Germline V gives CDR1 MDHEN, CDR2 SYDVKM. V was cut by 6 bases and J by 4 bases, with 19 bases left in between. The CDR3 DNA reads as TGTGCCAGCAGAGGGGTCGGTGGTTTGGTATACGAGCAGTACTTC. Protein product: CASRGVGGLVYEQYF.

The chain combines TRBV4-1 with TRBJ2-6; D gene unclear. Germline V CDR1 and CDR2: MGHRA, YSYEKL. The CDR3 consists of 20 residues. V lost 7 bases to trimming and J lost 1 base, with 26 bases between them. In DNA form, the CDR3 reads TGCGCCAGCACACCTATTTACACACAGCTTATCTTTTCTGGGGCCAACGTCCTGACTTTC. Encoded protein: CASTPIYTQLIFSGANVLTF.

V is TRBV7-8 and J is TRBJ2-1, with 7 bases that match TRBD2. V trimming: 1 base; J trimming: 3 bases; junction bases outside the gene matches: 21. This CDR3 contains 21 residues. Germline-derived CDR1 and CDR2 are SGHVS and FQNEAQ. CDR3 loop: CASSLVGKERGNNPNYNEQFF. CDR3 sequence (DNA): TGTGCCAGCAGCTTAGTCGGGAAGGAGCGGGGAAATAACCCAAACTACAATGAGCAGTTCTTC.

The J gene is TRBJ1-6, the V gene TRBV7-9; D unclear. This CDR3 region has 14 residues. Germline V gene lookup returns CDR1 SEHNR and CDR2 FQNEAQ (reference sequence). Trimming cost V 1 base and J 7 bases, with 8 bases left between them. The CDR3 protein is CASSLEGRNSPLHF. As DNA, the CDR3 is TGTGCCAGCAGCTTAGAAGGGAGAAATTCACCCCTCCACTTT.

This sequence joins TRBV27 and TRBJ1-4; weak D call: TRBD1 (5 bases). CDR3 length equals 14 residues. V was cut by 5 bases and J by 6 bases, with 13 bases left in between. The germline V gene encodes CDR1 MNHEY and CDR2 SMNVEV (reference sequence). CDR3 nucleotide sequence: TGTGCCAGCAGTCGAGTGGCCAGGGATGAAAAACTGTTTTTT. It encodes CASSRVARDEKLFF.

The chain recombines TRBV5-1 with TRBJ1-4; D not resolved. This CDR3 is 15 amino acids long. Germline V gives CDR1 SGHRS, CDR2 YFSETQ. V lost 0 bases and J lost 5, with 11 bases in between. CDR3 sequence: CASSLDGAQNEKLFF. Written as DNA, the CDR3 is TGCGCCAGCAGCTTGGATGGAGCCCAGAATGAAAAACTGTTTTTT.

The chain has TRBV7-8 and TRBJ1-1; the match to TRBD1 covers 11 bases. This CDR3 comprises 15 residues. The junction had 5 bases not matched to a gene; V was cut back by 5 bases and J by 3 bases. The V gene's germline CDR1 is SGHVS and CDR2 FQNEAQ. The CDR3 sequence is CASSPGQGGHTEAFF. CDR3 nucleotide sequence: TGTGCCAGCAGCCCGGGACAGGGGGGCCACACTGAAGCTTTCTTT.

DNA of the CDR3: TGCGCCAGCAGCCATCCGGGACAATGGGAGCAGTACTTC. Its protein is CASSHPGQWEQYF. V usage is TRBV4-1 and J usage is TRBJ2-7; weak D call: TRBD1 (6 bases). The length of the CDR3 is 13 residues. CDR1 MGHRA and CDR2 YSYEKL come from the germline V gene. V was clipped by 3 bases and J by 7 bases, with 13 bases between them.

The chain has TRBV6-5 and TRBJ2-7; D not resolved. In germline, CDR1 is MNHEY, CDR2 SVGAGI. This CDR3 is built from 14 residues. V shed 0 bases and J shed 2 bases, with 8 bases lying between them. The CDR3 nucleotides read TGTGCCAGCAGTTACTCTCCACCAGCCTACGAGCAGTACTTC. Translated, it gives CASSYSPPAYEQYF.

Comment on this clone: Given a much more abundant clone one base away, this may be a read error. CDR3 nucleotide sequence: TGTGCCAGCAGCTATGACAGGAACACTGAAGCTTTCTTT. Translated, it gives CASSYDRNTEAFF. The rearrangement uses TRBV14 and TRBJ1-1; the D gene is possibly TRBD1 (5 bases). V lost 5 bases and J 1 base, leaving 8 bases between the germline ends. This CDR3 has 13 amino acids. Germline loops: CDR1 SGHDN, CDR2 FVKESK.

The genes are TRBV19 and TRBJ2-7; the D gene is possibly TRBD2 (6 bases). V dropped 6 bases and J dropped 1 base, with 16 bases sitting between them. The V gene's germline CDR1 is LNHDA and CDR2 SQIVND (reference sequence). This CDR3 spans 15 amino acids. CDR3 amino acids: CASSPVGGSSYEQYF. CDR3 bases: TGTGCCAGTAGCCCGGTGGGGGGATCGTCCTACGAGCAGTACTTC.

The CDR3 nucleotides read TGTGCCAGCAGTCCCAGGACCCCCAGGGATTCACCCCTCCACTTT. This sequence encodes CASSPRTPRDSPLHF. The gene calls are TRBV27 and TRBJ1-6, with D possibly matching TRBD1 (5 bases). Germline CDR1 and CDR2: MNHEY and SMNVEV (reference sequence). Trimming cost V 5 bases and J 8 bases, with 16 bases left between them. The CDR3 length is 15 residues.

The chain carries TRBV4-1 and TRBJ1-3; D is possibly TRBD1 (6 bases). V was shortened by 0 bases and J by 3 bases, with 12 bases between the two germline ends. Germline V gene data show CDR1 as MGHRA and CDR2 as YSYEKL. The CDR3 has 16 amino acids. CDR3 loop: CASSQDWGLGGNTIYF. The DNA of the CDR3 is TGCGCCAGCAGCCAAGACTGGGGGCTGGGTGGAAACACCATATATTTT.

The chain uses TRBV19 and TRBJ1-6; 7 nucleotides align to TRBD1. Germline loops: CDR1 LNHDA, CDR2 SQIVND (reference sequence). V gave up 5 bases and J gave up 5 bases; unmatched junction bases: 12. The CDR3 extends over 17 amino acids. The CDR3 reads CASSYRGPVGDNSPLHF. DNA of the CDR3: TGTGCCAGTAGTTACAGGGGCCCGGTCGGCGATAATTCACCCCTCCACTTT.

This sequence joins TRBV5-1 and TRBJ2-1, with TRBD2 identical over 8 bases. V shed 3 bases, J shed 1 base, and the junction held 3 bases outside the gene matches. The CDR3 is 15 residues long. Germline V gene data show CDR1 as SGHRS and CDR2 as YFSETQ. CDR3 residues: CASSSLAGSYNEQFF. The CDR3, as DNA: TGCGCCAGCAGCTCGTTAGCGGGGTCCTACAATGAGCAGTTCTTC.

The chain has TRBV3-1 (or the pseudogene TRBV3-2) and TRBJ2-3; D is perhaps TRBD1 (5 bases). The CDR3 has 15 residues. Trimming took off 1 base at V and 0 bases at J, with 8 bases between the two ends. Per the germline V gene, CDR1 is LGHDT and CDR2 is YNNKEL (reference sequence). In DNA form, the CDR3 reads TGTGCCAGCAGCCAAGGGGGCGGAAGCACAGATACGCAGTATTTT. This sequence encodes CASSQGGGSTDTQYF.

The chain combines TRBV6-2 or TRBV6-3 with TRBJ2-3, with D possibly matching TRBD1 (6 bases). The V end lost 0 bases, the J end lost 7 bases, and 11 bases lay between the germline ends. CDR3 length: 14 residues. Germline-derived CDR1 and CDR2 are MNHEY and SVGEGT. The CDR3 protein is CASSYSPGQNTQYF. As DNA, the CDR3 is TGTGCCAGCAGTTACTCGCCCGGACAGAATACGCAGTATTTT.

The chain combines TRBV10-3 with TRBJ2-7; weak D call: TRBD1 (6 bases). Germline lookup yields CDR1 ENHRY and CDR2 SYGVKD. This CDR3 is 13 amino acids long. The germline V and J ends were trimmed by 5 bases and 6 bases, with 14 bases remaining between them. DNA for the CDR3: TGTGCCATCAGTAACCAGGCAGGGGCCGAGCAGTACTTC. Protein product: CAISNQAGAEQYF.

This clone appeared once. The chain combines TRBV10-3 with TRBJ1-3, with 8 bases identical to TRBD1. J gave up 5 bases and V 7 bases, and 10 bases lay outside the gene matches. CDR3 size: 15 residues. CDR1 and CDR2 from the germline V gene are ENHRY and SYGVKD. The DNA of the CDR3 is TGTGCCATCAAGAGCGACAGGGGCAATAGAAACACCATATATTTT. Protein product: CAIKSDRGNRNTIYF.

The chain couples TRBV5-4 to TRBJ2-1, with D perhaps TRBD2 (6 bases). The V gene lost 0 bases and the J gene lost 7 bases, with 17 bases spanning the gap. This CDR3 has 16 amino acids. Germline V gene data show CDR1 as SGHNT and CDR2 as YYREEE (reference sequence). The DNA for the CDR3 is TGTGCCAGCAGCTTGGGATCGAGCGGGCCGGGGAATGAGCAGTTCTTC. This encodes CASSLGSSGPGNEQFF. The full variable domain, its missing parts supplied by reference TRBV5-4 and TRBJ2-1, is ETGVTQSPTHLIKTRGQQVTLRCSSQSGHNTVSWYQQALGQGPQFIFQYYREEENGRGNFPPRFSGLQFPNYSSELNVNALELDDSALYLCASSLGSSGPGNEQFFGPGTRLTVL.

Regarding this clone: This CDR3 is also generated by other DNA sequences in the sample. V and J are TRBV4-1 and TRBJ1-2; 8 nucleotides line up with TRBD1. This CDR3 comprises 14 residues. The ends lost 1 base at V and 4 bases at J; junction bases unmatched: 2. The germline CDR1 and CDR2 sequences are MGHRA and YSYEKL. CDR3 nucleotides: TGCGCCAGCAGCCAAGTTGGACAGGGCTATGGCTACACCTTC. This encodes CASSQVGQGYGYTF.

This clone has more than one count but fewer than ten. V and J are TRBV2 and TRBJ1-2; TRBD1 might be the D (6 bases). From germline, CDR1 is SNHLY and CDR2 FYNNEI. The V end lost 5 bases, the J end lost 4 bases, and 14 bases lay between the germline ends. This CDR3 comprises 14 residues. This chain's CDR3 is CASSTLDSSYGYTF. The CDR3 nucleotides read TGTGCCAGCAGTACTTTGGACAGCAGCTATGGCTACACCTTC.